A selection of T cell receptor beta chains follows, all from one sample in a study of T cells in localized non-small cell lung cancer. The method was immunoSEQ multiplex PCR; TCRdb's version includes in-frame clones alone and lacks a portion of them. The sample consists of tens of thousands of clones, 70% to 90% of them appearing once. This specimen consisted of PBMCs, obtained before any cancer treatment. The receptors shown here come from a woman aged 35 to 70 with stage II squamous cell lung carcinoma. Both conserved end residues are part of each CDR3. D genes are given only for firm matches. The listing skips clone size in some rows; elsewhere it reads once, few, many or a size class.

TRBJ2-3	TRBV13	.	few	TGTGCCAGCAGCCTCCTCCTTACAGGCGGGGCAGATACGCAGTATTTT	CASSLLLTGGADTQYF
TRBJ1-2	TRBV2	.	.	TGTGCCAGCAGGGTGGGACTCACTAACTATGGCTACACCTTC	CASRVGLTNYGYTF
TRBJ2-7	TRBV5-6	.	.	TGTGCCAGCAGCTTGGTGCCCTACGAGCAGTACTTC	CASSLVPYEQYF
TRBJ2-1	TRBV28	.	.	TGTGCCAGTTGGCGGGGTTACAATGAGCAGTTCTTC	CASWRGYNEQFF
TRBJ2-2	TRBV28	.	.	TGTGCCAGCAGTACGACAGTAAACACCGGGGAGCTGTTTTTT	CASSTTVNTGELFF
TRBJ1-1	TRBV6-6	.	few	TGTGCCAGCACCGTCAACACTGAAGCTTTCTTT	CASTVNTEAFF
TRBJ2-1	TRBV11-3	.	once	TGTGCCAGCAGCCCACAAGCCCCAGGGGGAGGCGGTGAGCAGTTCTTC	CASSPQAPGGGGEQFF
TRBJ2-3	TRBV4-3	.	.	TGCGCCAGCAGCCACGCCTTATCTAGCACAGATACGCAGTATTTT	CASSHALSSTDTQYF
TRBJ2-5	TRBV11-2	TRBD1	.	TGTGCCAGCAGCTCAGGGGGCCGGGAGACCCAGTACTTC	CASSSGGRETQYF
TRBJ2-1	TRBV5-1	TRBD2	.	TGCGCCAGCAGCCGGACTAGCGAGGGATACGATGAGCAGTTCTTC	CASSRTSEGYDEQFF
TRBJ2-5	TRBV5-4	.	.	TGTGCCAGCAGCTCGGACATCCAAGAGACCCAGTACTTC	CASSSDIQETQYF
TRBJ1-2	TRBV6-5	.	.	TGTGCCAGCAGCCCCGTGGGGAGAGGCTATGGCTACACCTTC	CASSPVGRGYGYTF
TRBJ1-1	TRBV11-2	.	once	TGTGCCAGCAGCTTCGTTCAGGGGAACACTGAAGCTTTCTTT	CASSFVQGNTEAFF
TRBJ1-2	TRBV28	.	.	.	CASIFGAGLNYGYTF
TRBJ2-1	TRBV7-2	.	.	TGTGCCAGCAGCTCATCTCCGGGACTTATCTACAATGAGCAGTTCTTC	CASSSSPGLIYNEQFF
TRBJ2-1	TRBV11-2	.	.	TGTGCCAGCGCCGTCCGGGGAGGCCCCTACAATGAGCAGTTCTTC	CASAVRGGPYNEQFF
TRBJ2-6	TRBV19	.	.	TGTGCCAGTAGTCATAGGCCGCTGGCCGTAGGAGGGGCCAACGTCCTGACTTTC	CASSHRPLAVGGANVLTF
TRBJ2-1	TRBV7-9	TRBD2	.	TGTGCCAGCAGCCCAGGACTAGCGGGAGGGTTGGGGGAGCAGTTCTTC	CASSPGLAGGLGEQFF
TRBJ2-7	TRBV29-1	.	.	TGCAGCGTTGGGGGCGGGCGGCTCTACGAGCAGTACTTC	CSVGGGRLYEQYF
TRBJ1-4	TRBV27	.	.	TGTGCCAGCGGACCCAATCGGGGGGCAGTGTTTTTT	CASGPNRGAVFF
TRBJ2-1	TRBV7-3	TRBD2	.	TGTGCCAGCAGCCAGGGTGGGGTGCTAGCGGGAGGTGGGAATGAGCAGTTCTTC	CASSQGGVLAGGGNEQFF
TRBJ2-7	TRBV5-6	.	.	TGTGCCAGCAGCTTGGGGCGGGCGGGGGAGCAGTACTTC	CASSLGRAGEQYF
TRBJ1-6	TRBV4-2	.	.	TGTGCCAGCAGCCAAGAATCGGGGGAGGGATCACCCCTCCACTTT	CASSQESGEGSPLHF
TRBJ1-1	TRBV7-2	TRBD1	.	TGTGCCAGCAGCCCTAACCCCTCGGGACAGAGCACTGAAGCTTTCTTT	CASSPNPSGQSTEAFF
TRBJ1-5	TRBV10-2	.	.	TGCGCCAGCAGGCCGACAGATAGCAATCAGCCCCAGCATTTT	CASRPTDSNQPQHF
TRBJ2-7	TRBV4-3	TRBD1	.	TGCGCCAGCAGCCAACTTGCAACAACGGGGACAGGGGGATACGAGCAGTACTTC	CASSQLATTGTGGYEQYF
TRBJ2-3	TRBV7-2	.	.	TGTGCCAGCAGCTTTTTAGATACGCAGTATTTT	CASSFLDTQYF
TRBJ1-3	TRBV13	.	.	TGTGCCAGCAGCTTAGGGGGTAGCTCTGGAAACACCATATATTTT	CASSLGGSSGNTIYF
TRBJ1-1	TRBV27	.	few	TGTGCCAGCAGTTTATCCCCAGGGCTGGGGACTGAAGCTTTCTTT	CASSLSPGLGTEAFF
TRBJ1-3	TRBV5-1	.	.	TGCGCCAGCAGCTTGTCGCCAGGGTCTTTCTCTGGAAACACCATATATTTT	CASSLSPGSFSGNTIYF
TRBJ1-1	TRBV14	.	.	TGTGCCAGCAGCCAAGATACTAACACTGAAGCTTTCTTT	CASSQDTNTEAFF
TRBJ2-5	TRBV19	TRBD2	.	TGTGCCAGTAGTATCGGAGCGGGAGGGCTGGAGACCCAGTACTTC	CASSIGAGGLETQYF
TRBJ1-1	TRBV6-6	.	few	TGTGCCAGCAGTTACTCGGGCAGCACTGAAGCTTTCTTT	CASSYSGSTEAFF
TRBJ2-6	TRBV4-3	.	.	TGCGCCAGCAGCCAAGAGAAGGCCCGCAGGGGCTTCTCTGGGGCCAACGTCCTGACTTTC	CASSQEKARRGFSGANVLTF
TRBJ2-7	TRBV7-8	TRBD2	.	TGTGCCAGCAGCTTCCATGCTGGGGCTAGCGGGAGGTCCTACGAGCAGTACTTC	CASSFHAGASGRSYEQYF
TRBJ2-2	TRBV19	TRBD2	.	TGTGCCAGTAGCACTAGCGGCATTAGGAGGACCGGGGAGCTGTTTTTT	CASSTSGIRRTGELFF
TRBJ2-1	TRBV5-5	TRBD2	.	TGTGCCAGCAGCTTGGAAAAGGCGGGAGGGCCCCACAATGAGCAGTTCTTC	CASSLEKAGGPHNEQFF
TRBJ1-2	TRBV28	.	.	TGTGCCAGCAGTTTGGTCGGACAGACAACCTTTGGCTACACCTTC	CASSLVGQTTFGYTF
TRBJ2-5	TRBV5-1	.	.	TGCGCCAGCAGCGCGGAGAGAGGGGGGGTAGAGACCCAGTACTTC	CASSAERGGVETQYF
TRBJ2-1	TRBV6-5	.	.	TGTGCCAGCCACGGCCGCAATGAGCAGTTCTTC	CASHGRNEQFF
TRBJ2-1	TRBV5-4	.	once	TGTGCCATTGAGACTCGAAAGTACAATGAGCAGTTCTTC	CAIETRKYNEQFF
TRBJ2-7	TRBV6-6	TRBD1	.	TGTGCCAGCAGCCGTACCGGGACAGGGGAATACGAGCAGTACTTC	CASSRTGTGEYEQYF
TRBJ1-1	TRBV4-3	.	.	TGCGCCAGCCGCAAGGGGAGTGGGGGGGCGAACACTGAAGCTTTCTTT	CASRKGSGGANTEAFF
TRBJ1-1	TRBV27	.	.	TGTGCCAGCAGACTGACCAGGGGGAACACTGAAGCTTTCTTT	CASRLTRGNTEAFF
TRBJ2-3	TRBV5-4	TRBD2	.	TGTGCCAGCAGATCCGGGACTAGCGGAGATACGCAGTATTTT	CASRSGTSGDTQYF
TRBJ2-7	TRBV25-1	TRBD1	.	TGTGCCAGCAGTGAATGGGACAGTTCCTACGAGCAGTACTTC	CASSEWDSSYEQYF
TRBJ2-2	TRBV6-6	TRBD2	once	TGTGCCAGCAGTTACCCCTCGGGTAGCGGGACCGGGGAGCTGTTTTTT	CASSYPSGSGTGELFF
TRBJ2-3	TRBV7-2	.	.	TGTGCCAGCAGCTCACAGGAACCAGATACGCAGTATTTT	CASSSQEPDTQYF